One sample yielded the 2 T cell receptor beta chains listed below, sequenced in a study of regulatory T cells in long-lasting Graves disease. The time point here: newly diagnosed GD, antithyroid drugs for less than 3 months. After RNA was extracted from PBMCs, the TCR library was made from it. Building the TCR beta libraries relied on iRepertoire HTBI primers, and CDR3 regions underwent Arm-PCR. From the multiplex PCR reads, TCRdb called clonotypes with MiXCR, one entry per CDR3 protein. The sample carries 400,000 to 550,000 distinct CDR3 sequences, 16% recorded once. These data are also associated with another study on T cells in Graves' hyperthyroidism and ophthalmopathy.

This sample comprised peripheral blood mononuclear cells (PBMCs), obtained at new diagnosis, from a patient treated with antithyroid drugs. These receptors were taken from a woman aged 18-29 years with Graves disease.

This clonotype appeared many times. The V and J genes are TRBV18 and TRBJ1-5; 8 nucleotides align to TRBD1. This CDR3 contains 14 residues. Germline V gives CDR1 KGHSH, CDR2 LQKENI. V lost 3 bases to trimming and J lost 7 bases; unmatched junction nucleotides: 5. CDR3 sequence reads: CASSPGTGLQPQHF. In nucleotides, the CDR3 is TGTGCCAGCTCACCTGGGACAGGTCTACAGCCCCAGCATTTT.

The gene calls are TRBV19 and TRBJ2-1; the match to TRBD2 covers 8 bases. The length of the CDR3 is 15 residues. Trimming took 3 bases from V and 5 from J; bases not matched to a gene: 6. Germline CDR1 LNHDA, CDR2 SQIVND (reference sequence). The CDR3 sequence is CASSISSGANNEQFF. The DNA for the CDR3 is TGTGCCAGTAGTATCAGTAGCGGGGCTAACAATGAGCAGTTCTTC.